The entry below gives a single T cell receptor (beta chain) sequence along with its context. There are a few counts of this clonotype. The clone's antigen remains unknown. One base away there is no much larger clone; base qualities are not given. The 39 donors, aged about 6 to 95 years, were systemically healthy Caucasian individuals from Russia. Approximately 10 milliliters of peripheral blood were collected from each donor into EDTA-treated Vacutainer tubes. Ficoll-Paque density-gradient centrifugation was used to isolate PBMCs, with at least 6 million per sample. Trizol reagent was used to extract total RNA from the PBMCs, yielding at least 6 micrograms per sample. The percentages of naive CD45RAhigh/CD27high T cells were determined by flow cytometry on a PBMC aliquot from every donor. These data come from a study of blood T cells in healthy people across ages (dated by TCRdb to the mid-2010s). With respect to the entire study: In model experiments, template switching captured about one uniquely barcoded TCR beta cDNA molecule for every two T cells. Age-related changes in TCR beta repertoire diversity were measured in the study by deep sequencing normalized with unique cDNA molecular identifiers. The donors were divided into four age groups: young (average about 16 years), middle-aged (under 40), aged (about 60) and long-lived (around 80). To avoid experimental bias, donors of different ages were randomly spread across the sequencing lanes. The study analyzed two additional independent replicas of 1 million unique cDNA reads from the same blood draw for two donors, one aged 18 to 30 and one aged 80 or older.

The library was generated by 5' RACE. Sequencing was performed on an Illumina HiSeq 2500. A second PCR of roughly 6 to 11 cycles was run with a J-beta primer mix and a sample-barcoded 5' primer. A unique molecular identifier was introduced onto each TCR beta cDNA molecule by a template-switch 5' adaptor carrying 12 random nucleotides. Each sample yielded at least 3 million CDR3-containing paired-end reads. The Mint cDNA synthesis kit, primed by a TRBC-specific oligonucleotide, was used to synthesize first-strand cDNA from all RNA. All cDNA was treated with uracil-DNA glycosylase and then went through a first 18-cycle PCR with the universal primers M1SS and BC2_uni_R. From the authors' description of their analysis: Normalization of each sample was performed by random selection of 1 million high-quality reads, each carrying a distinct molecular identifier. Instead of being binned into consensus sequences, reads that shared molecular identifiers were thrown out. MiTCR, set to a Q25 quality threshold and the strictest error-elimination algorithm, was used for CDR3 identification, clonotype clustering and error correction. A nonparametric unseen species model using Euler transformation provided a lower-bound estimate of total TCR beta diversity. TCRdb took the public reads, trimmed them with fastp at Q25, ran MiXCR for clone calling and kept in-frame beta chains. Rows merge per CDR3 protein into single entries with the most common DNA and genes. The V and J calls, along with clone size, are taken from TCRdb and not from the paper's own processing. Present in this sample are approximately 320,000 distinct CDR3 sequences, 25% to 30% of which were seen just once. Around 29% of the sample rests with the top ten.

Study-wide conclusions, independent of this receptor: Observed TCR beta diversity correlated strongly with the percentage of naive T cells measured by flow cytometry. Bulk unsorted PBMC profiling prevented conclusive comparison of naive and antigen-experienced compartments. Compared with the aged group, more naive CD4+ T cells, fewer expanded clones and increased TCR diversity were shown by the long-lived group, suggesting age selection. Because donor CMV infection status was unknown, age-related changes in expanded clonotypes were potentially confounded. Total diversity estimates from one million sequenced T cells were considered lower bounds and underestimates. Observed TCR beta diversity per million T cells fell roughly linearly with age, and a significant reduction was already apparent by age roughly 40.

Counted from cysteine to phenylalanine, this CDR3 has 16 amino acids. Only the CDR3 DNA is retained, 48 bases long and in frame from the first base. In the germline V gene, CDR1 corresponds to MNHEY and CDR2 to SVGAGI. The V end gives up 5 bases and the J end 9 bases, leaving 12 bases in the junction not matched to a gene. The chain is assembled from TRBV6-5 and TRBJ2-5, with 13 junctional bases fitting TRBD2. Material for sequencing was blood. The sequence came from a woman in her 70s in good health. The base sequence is TGTGCCAGCAGTAAACAGAAGGGGACTAGCGGGATGTCCCAGTACTTC. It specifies CASSKQKGTSGMSQYF.